Below, one T cell receptor beta chain is given with its context. The antigen remains undetermined. Only in-frame clones appear in the TCRdb table, and some are missing; sequencing was by immunoSEQ multiplex PCR. Altogether about 41,000 clones are present, 65% to 80% being singletons, with the ten largest covering approximately 4.7%. Trimming cost V 5 bases and J 1 base, with 8 bases left between them. Per the germline V gene, CDR1 is SEHNR and CDR2 is FQNEAQ (reference sequence). The CDR3 length is 13 residues. These data are taken from a study of immune evolution from preneoplasia to lung adenocarcinoma. Notes on the study in general: Later-stage lesions appeared to have more T cells, more diversity, less clonality. Normal lung had the highest top T cell clone frequencies.

J is TRBJ1-1 and V is TRBV7-9, with D hard to call. The sequenced sample was FFPE invasive lung adenocarcinoma tissue. The clonotype originates from a person aged 55-75 years with lung adenocarcinoma. CDR3 coding DNA: TGTGCCAGCAGCGCCGGGAAGAACACTGAAGCTTTCTTT. Amino acids: CASSAGKNTEAFF.